This T cell receptor beta chain was recovered during a study of blood T cell repertoires in COVID-19. Looking at the study overall: From the United States, Italy and Spain came samples of acute and convalescent COVID-19. Nucleic acid was either cDNA or gDNA, and it came from T cells, B-cell-depleted T cells, or PBMCs.

The CDR3 covers 16 residues. Germline CDR1 and CDR2: MNHEY and SVGEGT. The J segment lost 3 bases and the V segment lost 6 bases, leaving 13 bases of the junction unmatched. Study processing details: Researchers report that nucleated cell counts were estimated from reference gene primer amplification. The data were produced by immunoSEQ multiplex PCR, yet TCRdb's version contains in-frame clones alone and is incomplete. The DNA was the basis for D and trimming; V, J and clone size are from that table. The sample has about 91,000 clones, approximately 77% seen once. The rearrangement uses TRBV6-2 or TRBV6-3 and TRBJ2-7; 8 bases agree with TRBD1. This clonotype originated in a woman of 80 years or more with acute or convalescent COVID-19. Sequencing was carried out using peripheral blood. The CDR3 reads CASSSLRQGRIYEQYF. The DNA of the CDR3 is TGTGCCAGCAGCTCCCTCCGACAGGGGAGAATCTACGAGCAGTACTTC.